The TCR beta chain under discussion was sequenced for a study of T cell responses to AZD1222 COVID-19 vaccine. Whole-study results and caveats: Per reports, nearly half of all spike-specific TCRs target regions that are unmutated in variants.

Of note for this clone: The antigen remains undetermined.

Produced via immunoSEQ multiplex PCR; TCRdb's table is partial and in-frame only. The data show under 200,000 clones, with approximately 92% seen just once and 1% to 1.5% held by the top ten. Per the germline V gene, CDR1 is GTSNPN and CDR2 is SVGIG (reference sequence). The CDR3 runs to 12 residues. V shed 1 base and J shed 3 bases, with 5 bases lying between them. The receptor was isolated from an adult in good health. Material: peripheral blood, obtained on day 0 of AZD1222 vaccination. V usage is TRBV30 and J usage is TRBJ2-3; the D is unclear. The CDR3 nucleotides read TGTGCCTGGAGTGGTGTTACAGATACGCAGTATTTT. As protein: CAWSGVTDTQYF.